This TCR beta chain was sequenced in a study of blood T cell repertoires in COVID-19. Background on the study: Sample material is recorded as cDNA or gDNA derived from T cells, B-cell-depleted T cells, or PBMCs.

J lost 4 bases, V lost 3 bases, and 6 bases had no gene match. This CDR3 contains 15 residues. The germline gives CDR1 DFQATT, CDR2 SNEGSKA (reference sequence). In the study's own analysis: Amplification of reference gene primers provided the estimated nucleated cell counts. Produced via immunoSEQ multiplex PCR; TCRdb's table is partial and in-frame only. V and J calls and clone size are those listed in that table; D and trimming were worked out from the DNA. The repertoire has approximately 200,000 clones, around 87% of them found once; the top ten carry about 6.2%. The gene calls are TRBV20-1 and TRBJ2-3; 11 nucleotides line up with TRBD1. The receptor's source is a man aged 55 to 70 who had recovered from COVID-19. Sequencing was performed on peripheral blood. The CDR3 sequence is CSASLRTGGADTQYF. Here the CDR3 DNA reads TGCAGTGCTAGTCTAAGGACAGGGGGCGCAGATACGCAGTATTTT.